One and the same sample provided the 16 T cell receptor beta chains below, sequenced in a study of blood T cell repertoires in COVID-19. Generated by immunoSEQ multiplex PCR, the TCRdb table keeps only in-frame clones and is missing some. This sample has 150,000 to 200,000 clones; 85% to 90% occur once, and the top ten carry around 0.88%. The sequencing input was peripheral blood. The receptors were gathered from a young woman who had recovered from COVID-19.

CDR3 sequence reads: CASSPYLGAAQETQYF. In DNA, the CDR3 is TGTGCCAGCTCACCTTACCTTGGGGCAGCCCAAGAGACCCAGTACTTC. The chain employs TRBV18 and TRBJ2-5, with D possibly being TRBD1 (5 bases). CDR3 length equals 16 residues. Trimming took 3 bases from V and 1 from J, leaving 15 bases between them. Looked up from germline, CDR1 is KGHSH and CDR2 is LQKENI.

The rearrangement uses TRBV6-2 or TRBV6-3 and TRBJ2-1; D might be TRBD2 (6 bases). The V gene lost 2 bases and the J gene lost 8 bases, with 13 bases spanning the gap. This CDR3 has 14 amino acids. Germline V CDR1 and CDR2: MNHEY, SVGEGT. The CDR3 bases are TGTGCCAGCAGTTACCTCGCGGGAAAGGATGAGCAGTTCTTC. Translating gives CASSYLAGKDEQFF.

The V gene is TRBV4-3, the J gene TRBJ2-1, with 14 nucleotides matching TRBD2. V was pared by 1 base and J by 2 bases, with 1 base of the junction left unmatched. The CDR3 runs 17 residues. The V gene's germline CDR1 is LGHNA and CDR2 YSLEER. The CDR3 nucleotides read TGCGCCAGCAGCCAAGGGACTAGCGGGGGGACCTACAATGAGCAGTTCTTC. As protein: CASSQGTSGGTYNEQFF.

The chain employs TRBV5-5 and TRBJ1-1, with 11 bases identical to TRBD1. J was trimmed by 3 bases and V by 1 base; bases with no gene match: 2. Germline loops: CDR1 SGHKS, CDR2 YYEKEE (reference sequence). This CDR3 spans 15 amino acids. Written as DNA, the CDR3 is TGTGCCAGCAGCTTGCAGGACAGGGGGCACACTGAAGCTTTCTTT. This gives the protein CASSLQDRGHTEAFF.

The chain uses TRBV4-1 and TRBJ2-5; the match to TRBD1 covers 7 bases. The CDR3 sequence is 16 residues long. The germline V gene encodes CDR1 MGHRA and CDR2 YSYEKL. Trimming removed 8 bases from V and 1 base from J; junction bases left unmatched: 13. CDR3 coding DNA: TGCGCCAGCCCTCCGGGACAGAATCACGCCCAAGAGACCCAGTACTTC. Its translation is CASPPGQNHAQETQYF.

V is TRBV4-2 and J is TRBJ2-1; tentatively, D is TRBD1 (6 bases). V lost 0 bases and J lost 3, with 6 bases in between. Germline loops: CDR1 LGHNA, CDR2 YNFKEQ. The CDR3 has 14 amino acids. CDR3 sequence reads: CASSQEDSYNEQFF. Written as DNA, the CDR3 is TGTGCCAGCAGCCAAGAGGACAGCTACAATGAGCAGTTCTTC.

This clone appeared a single time. CDR3 amino acids: CAISERTGVGSGYTF. Written as DNA, the CDR3 is TGTGCCATCAGTGAGCGCACAGGGGTAGGAAGCGGCTACACCTTC. The genes are TRBV10-3 and TRBJ1-2; the match to TRBD1 covers 7 bases. The V gene's germline CDR1 is ENHRY and CDR2 SYGVKD. J was trimmed by 8 bases and V by 2 bases; bases with no gene match: 11. The CDR3 is 15 amino acids.

The chain recombines TRBV7-2 with TRBJ2-3; TRBD1 matches 7 bases. Germline loops: CDR1 SGHTA, CDR2 FQGNSA. The CDR3 is 14 residues long. J was trimmed by 6 bases and V by 5 bases; bases with no gene match: 8. CDR3 amino acids: CASSTNRGTDTQYF. CDR3 in DNA: TGTGCCAGCAGCACAAACAGGGGTACCGATACGCAGTATTTT.

The chain has TRBV9 and TRBJ2-3, with a weak D call TRBD2 (5 bases). Germline values: CDR1 SGDLS, CDR2 YYNGEE. Trimming left V 4 bases short and J 1 base short, with 7 bases between. This CDR3 contains 13 residues. The DNA of the CDR3 is TGTGCCAGCAGCAGTAGCGGCACAGATACGCAGTATTTT. It codes for CASSSSGTDTQYF.

This chain uses TRBV20-1 with TRBJ2-5; TRBD2 might be the D (6 bases). Germline CDR1 and CDR2: DFQATT and SNEGSKA (reference sequence). This CDR3 comprises 15 residues. V lost 3 bases and J lost 4, with 18 bases in between. CDR3 in DNA: TGCAGTGCTAGTTGGCTAGCGCTCCCGAGAGAGACCCAGTACTTC. Translation: CSASWLALPRETQYF.

The chain carries TRBV11-2 and TRBJ2-4; D may be TRBD1 (6 bases). Looked up from germline, CDR1 is SGHAT and CDR2 is FQNNGV. The V and J ends lost 5 bases and 4 bases respectively, with 15 bases between them. The CDR3 spans 15 residues. In DNA, the CDR3 is TGTGCCAGCAGCCCGCCCCGTGGGACAAAAAACATTCAGTACTTC. Residues: CASSPPRGTKNIQYF.

This clone came up a few times. This rearrangement joins TRBV7-9 to TRBJ1-1, with D possibly being TRBD1 (6 bases). The CDR3 spans 15 residues. The germline CDR1 and CDR2 sequences are SEHNR and FQNEAQ (reference sequence). V was pared by 10 bases and J by 0 bases, with 18 bases between. The DNA for the CDR3 is TGTGCCACTCAGGGGAACGTGAATTTGAACACTGAAGCTTTCTTT. Protein: CATQGNVNLNTEAFF.

The chain recombines TRBV2 with TRBJ2-2, with 7 bases aligning to TRBD2. The CDR3 is 12 amino acids. The V and J ends lost 8 bases and 8 bases, in that order; junction bases with no gene match: 5. The germline CDR1 and CDR2 sequences are SNHLY and FYNNEI. The chain's CDR3 is CASLADKGELFF. CDR3 in DNA: TGTGCCAGCCTAGCGGACAAAGGGGAGCTGTTTTTT.

This clone was seen just once. This chain joins TRBV4-2 and TRBJ1-1; D remains ambiguous. V lost 1 base and J lost 5, with 14 bases in between. The CDR3 is 15 residues long. Germline CDR1 is LGHNA and CDR2 is YNFKEQ. The CDR3 loop is CASSQARMMRTEAFF. As DNA, the CDR3 is TGTGCCAGCAGCCAAGCGCGGATGATGAGGACTGAAGCTTTCTTT.

V and J are TRBV5-4 and TRBJ2-5, with a possible D match to TRBD1 (6 bases). This CDR3 spans 14 amino acids. Germline lookup yields CDR1 SGHNT and CDR2 YYREEE (reference sequence). Deletions cut 2 bases from V and 2 bases from J, with 10 bases between. The CDR3 nucleotides read TGTGCCAGCAGCTTACAGGGTGGGCAAGAGACCCAGTACTTC. This gives the protein CASSLQGGQETQYF.

J is TRBJ1-4 and V is TRBV25-1, with TRBD1 as a possible D gene (5 bases). From germline, CDR1 is MGHDK and CDR2 SYGVNS. The CDR3 contains 15 residues. With 3 bases removed from V and 3 bases from J, the gap between germline ends came to 11 bases. CDR3 nucleotides: TGTGCCAGCAGTGACAAGGGGTTGCCTAATGAAAAACTGTTTTTT. The encoded protein is CASSDKGLPNEKLFF.